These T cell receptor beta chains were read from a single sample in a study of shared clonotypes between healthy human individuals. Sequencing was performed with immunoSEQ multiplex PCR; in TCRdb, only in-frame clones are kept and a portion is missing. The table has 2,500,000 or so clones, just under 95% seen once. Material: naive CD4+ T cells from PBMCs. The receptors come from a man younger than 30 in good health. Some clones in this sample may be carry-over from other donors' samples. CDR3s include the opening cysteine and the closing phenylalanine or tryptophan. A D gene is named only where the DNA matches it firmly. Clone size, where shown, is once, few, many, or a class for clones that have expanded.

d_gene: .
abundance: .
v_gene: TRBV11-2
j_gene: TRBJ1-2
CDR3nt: TGTGCCAGCAGCTTATACGGGACGGCCGTACACGGCTACACCTTC
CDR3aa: CASSLYGTAVHGYTF

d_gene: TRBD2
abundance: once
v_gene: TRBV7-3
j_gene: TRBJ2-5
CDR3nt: TGTGCCAGCGCCCCGGGAGGGGGAGAGACCCAGTACTTC
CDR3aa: CASAPGGGETQYF

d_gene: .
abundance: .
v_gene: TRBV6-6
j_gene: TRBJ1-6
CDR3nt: TGTGCCAGCAGTTTCGAAACCAACAGGGTTTCACCCCTCCACTTT
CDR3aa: CASSFETNRVSPLHF

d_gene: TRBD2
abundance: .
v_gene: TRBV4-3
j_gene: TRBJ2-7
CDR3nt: TGCGCCAGCAGCCAAGACAGCGGGAGCCGCCTCGAGCAGTACTTC
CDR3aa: CASSQDSGSRLEQYF

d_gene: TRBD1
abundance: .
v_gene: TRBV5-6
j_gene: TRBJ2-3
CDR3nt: TGTGCCAGCAGCTCCATCTACAGGGGTTACACAGATACGCAGTATTTT
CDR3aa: CASSSIYRGYTDTQYF

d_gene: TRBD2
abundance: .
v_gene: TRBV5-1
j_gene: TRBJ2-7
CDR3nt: TGCGCCAGCAGCTTACTAGCGGGAGGCCTTTCCTACGAGCAGTACTTC
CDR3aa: CASSLLAGGLSYEQYF

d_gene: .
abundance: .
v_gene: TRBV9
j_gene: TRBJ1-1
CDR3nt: TGTGCCAGCAGCCCGAGGGGGATAAACACTGAAGCTTTCTTT
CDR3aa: CASSPRGINTEAFF

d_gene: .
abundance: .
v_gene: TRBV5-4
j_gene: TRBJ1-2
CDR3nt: TGTGCCAGCAGCTTGACAGACTCCTATGGCTACACCTTC
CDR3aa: CASSLTDSYGYTF

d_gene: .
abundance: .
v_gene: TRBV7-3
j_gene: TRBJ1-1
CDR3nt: TGTGCCAGCAGCTTAAATGGGGGCCAGAACACTGAAGCTTTCTTT
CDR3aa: CASSLNGGQNTEAFF

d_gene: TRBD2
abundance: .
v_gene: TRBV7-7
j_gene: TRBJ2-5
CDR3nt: TGTGCCAGCAGCTTAGGTGGTGGGGGAGGGGAGACCCAGTACTTC
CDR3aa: CASSLGGGGGETQYF

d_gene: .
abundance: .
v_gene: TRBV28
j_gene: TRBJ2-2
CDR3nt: TGTGCCAGCAGTTTTGGGGGCCCCTTGGGCAGCGGGGAGCTGTTTTTT
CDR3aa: CASSFGGPLGSGELFF

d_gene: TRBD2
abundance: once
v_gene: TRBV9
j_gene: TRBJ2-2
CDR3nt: TGTGCCAGCAGCGCGGGACTAGCGGGAGGCACCGGGGAGCTGTTTTTT
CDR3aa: CASSAGLAGGTGELFF

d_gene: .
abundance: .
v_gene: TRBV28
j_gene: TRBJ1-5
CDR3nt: TGTGCCAGCAATTCGGTTGGGGGGCTCAATCAGCCCCAGCATTTT
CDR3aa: CASNSVGGLNQPQHF

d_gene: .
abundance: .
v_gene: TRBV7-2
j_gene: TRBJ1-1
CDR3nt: TGTGCCAGCAGCTTGCTGCGGGGTGGTACTGAAGCTTTCTTT
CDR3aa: CASSLLRGGTEAFF

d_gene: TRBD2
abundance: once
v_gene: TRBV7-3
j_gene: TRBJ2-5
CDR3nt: TGTGCCAGCAGCTCCAGTGGCCCGGGACTAGCGGGACTGGAGGGAGAGACCCAGTACTTC
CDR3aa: CASSSSGPGLAGLEGETQYF

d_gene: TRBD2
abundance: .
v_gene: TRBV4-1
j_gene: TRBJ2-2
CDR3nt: TGCGCCAGCAGCTTGGGACTAGCGGGACGCACCGGGGAGCTGTTTTTT
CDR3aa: CASSLGLAGRTGELFF

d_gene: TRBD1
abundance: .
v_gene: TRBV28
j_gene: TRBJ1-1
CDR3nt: TGTGCCAGCAGCCCCCCAGGGGGTTGGGACACTGAAGCTTTCTTT
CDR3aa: CASSPPGGWDTEAFF

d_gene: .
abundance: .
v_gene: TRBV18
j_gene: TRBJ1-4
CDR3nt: TGTGCCAGCTCACCTCGCAGGGGTGAAGAAAAACTGTTTTTT
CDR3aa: CASSPRRGEEKLFF

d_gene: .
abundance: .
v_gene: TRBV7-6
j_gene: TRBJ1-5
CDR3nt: TGTGCCAGCAGTCCTCGACGCAATCAGCCCCAGCATTTT
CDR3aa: CASSPRRNQPQHF

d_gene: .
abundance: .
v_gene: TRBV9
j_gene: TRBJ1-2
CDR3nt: TGTGCCAGCAGCTTCCGGGACCGGGACTATGGCTACACCTTC
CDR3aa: CASSFRDRDYGYTF

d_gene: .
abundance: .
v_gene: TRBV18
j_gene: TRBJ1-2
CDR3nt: TGTGCCAGCTCACCACTTAGTGGGACGGGACTACCGGATGGCTACACCTTC
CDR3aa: CASSPLSGTGLPDGYTF

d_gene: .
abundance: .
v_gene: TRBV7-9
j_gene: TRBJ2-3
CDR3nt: TGTGCCAGCAGCCCTCCGGTGAGGGTAACTAGCACAGATACGCAGTATTTT
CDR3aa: CASSPPVRVTSTDTQYF

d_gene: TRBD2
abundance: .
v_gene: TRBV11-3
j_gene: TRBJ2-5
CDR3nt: TGTGCCAGCAGCTTAGGTCTAGCGGGGGTCCAGGAGACCCAGTACTTC
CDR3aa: CASSLGLAGVQETQYF

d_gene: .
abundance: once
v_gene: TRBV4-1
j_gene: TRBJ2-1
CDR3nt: TGCGCCAGCAGCCAACTTGGACAGAAGGACGAGCAGTTCTTC
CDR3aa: CASSQLGQKDEQFF

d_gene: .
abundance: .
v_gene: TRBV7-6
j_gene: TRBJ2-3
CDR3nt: TGTGCCAGCAGCTTGGGTCGGTTTGGGGCGGGCTTCACAGATACGCAGTATTTT
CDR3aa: CASSLGRFGAGFTDTQYF

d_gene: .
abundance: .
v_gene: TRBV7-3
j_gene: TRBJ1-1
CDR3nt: TGTGCCAGCAGCTTAACCGGCAACGGGGGCGAAGCTTTCTTT
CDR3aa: CASSLTGNGGEAFF

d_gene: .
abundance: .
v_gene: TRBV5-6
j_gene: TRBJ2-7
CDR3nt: TGTGCCAGCAGCTTGGGACGGTACTACGAGCAGTACTTC
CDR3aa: CASSLGRYYEQYF

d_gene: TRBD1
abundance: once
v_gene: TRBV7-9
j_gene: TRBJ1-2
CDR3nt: TGTGCCAGCAGCCTAGGGACAGAGGAAGACTATGGCTACACCTTC
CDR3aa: CASSLGTEEDYGYTF